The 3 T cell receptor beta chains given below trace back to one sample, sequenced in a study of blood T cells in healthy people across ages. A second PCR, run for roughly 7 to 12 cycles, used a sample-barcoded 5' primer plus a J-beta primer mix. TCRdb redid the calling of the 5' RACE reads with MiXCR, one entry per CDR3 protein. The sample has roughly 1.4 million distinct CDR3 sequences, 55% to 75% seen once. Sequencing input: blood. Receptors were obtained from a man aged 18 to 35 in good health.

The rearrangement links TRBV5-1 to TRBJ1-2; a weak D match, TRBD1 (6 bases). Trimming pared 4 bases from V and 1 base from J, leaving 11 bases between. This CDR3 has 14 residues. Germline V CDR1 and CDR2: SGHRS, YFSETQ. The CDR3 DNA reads TGCGCCAGCAGCGAGGACAGCCATAACTATGGCTACACCTTC. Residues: CASSEDSHNYGYTF.

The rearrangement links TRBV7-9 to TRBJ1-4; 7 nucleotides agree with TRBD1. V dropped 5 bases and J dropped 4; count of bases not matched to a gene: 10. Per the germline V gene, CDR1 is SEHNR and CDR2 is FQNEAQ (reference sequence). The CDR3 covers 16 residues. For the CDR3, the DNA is TGTGCCAGCAGCCCCCGACAGGGCGTTGGTAATGAAAAACTGTTTTTT. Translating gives CASSPRQGVGNEKLFF.

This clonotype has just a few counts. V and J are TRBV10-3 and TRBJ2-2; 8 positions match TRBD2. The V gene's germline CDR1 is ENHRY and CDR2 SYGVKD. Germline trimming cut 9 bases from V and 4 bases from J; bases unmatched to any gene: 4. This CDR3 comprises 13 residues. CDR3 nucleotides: TGTGCCATGGAGGCGGGAGGCACCGGGGAGCTGTTTTTT. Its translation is CAMEAGGTGELFF.